This T cell receptor (beta chain) appears in the sequencing data of a study of cytomegalovirus exposure and HLA in healthy donors. The CDR3 consists of 14 residues. Per germline, CDR1 SGHRS and CDR2 YFSETQ. Unmatched junction bases numbered 1, after V lost 1 base and J lost 4 bases. Repertoires were generated with immunoSEQ multiplex PCR, while TCRdb's copy carries only in-frame clones and drops some. Among about 240,000 clones listed, around 86% were seen once. As regards this clone: This sample also contains other DNA sequences that code for the same CDR3.

Sequenced sample: PBMCs. This receptor was identified in a woman aged 25 to 45 in good health and CMV-seropositive. The chain joins TRBV5-1 to TRBJ2-7; 11 nucleotides match TRBD2. The CDR3, as DNA: TGCGCCAGCAGCTTGACTAGCGGGAGTTACGAGCAGTACTTC. Translated: CASSLTSGSYEQYF.